These 21 T cell receptor beta chains came from one sample sequenced in a study of T-cell memory formation after mild COVID-19. Using its own MiXCR run on the 5' RACE reads, TCRdb lists one record per CDR3 protein. Of fewer than 50,000 distinct CDR3 sequences in the sample, 12% were seen once. The specimen was PBMCs or a T cell subset sorted from them (not recorded which). The receptors were sampled from a young man who had mild COVID-19 (a few samples of this study predate the infection). Cell type and time point are not known.

A few counts support this clonotype. The chain couples TRBV4-1 to TRBJ2-3; 9 bases fit TRBD2. From germline, CDR1 is MGHRA and CDR2 YSYEKL. V trimming: 0 bases; J trimming: 0 bases; junction bases outside the gene matches: 4. The CDR3 is made up of 17 amino acids. This CDR3 is CASSQDLAGESTDTQYF. For the CDR3, the DNA is TGCGCCAGCAGCCAAGATTTAGCGGGGGAAAGCACAGATACGCAGTATTTT.

The chain uses TRBV5-1 and TRBJ2-3; D unclear. CDR1 is SGHRS and CDR2 is YFSETQ in the germline V gene. The V gene lost 3 bases and the J gene lost 0 bases, with 14 bases spanning the gap. The CDR3 has 16 amino acids. In DNA, the CDR3 is TGCGCCAGCAGCTCCGCTTTGGTATCTAGCACAGATACGCAGTATTTT. Its translation is CASSSALVSSTDTQYF.

This clonotype was seen many times. The V call is TRBV5-5, the J call TRBJ2-2; no clear D. Germline values: CDR1 SGHKS, CDR2 YYEKEE (reference sequence). The ends were cut back, 0 bases at V and 8 bases at J, with 8 bases in the middle. This CDR3 contains 13 residues. The CDR3 loop is CASSLETWGELFF. CDR3 DNA sequence: TGTGCCAGCAGCTTGGAGACCTGGGGGGAGCTGTTTTTT.

This clonotype was counted between two and nine times. This chain links TRBV30 with TRBJ2-7, with 7 positions matching TRBD2. V lost 2 bases and J lost 3; bases outside the gene matches: 10. Germline loops: CDR1 GTSNPN, CDR2 SVGIG (reference sequence). The CDR3 runs to 15 residues. In DNA, the CDR3 is TGTGCCTGGAGTAGTGGCAGCGGGACCTACTACGAGCAGTACTTC. Protein sequence: CAWSSGSGTYYEQYF.

The J gene is TRBJ1-1, the V gene TRBV7-9; unclear D gene. Germline CDR1 is SEHNR and CDR2 is FQNEAQ (reference sequence). The CDR3 sequence is 14 residues long. V lost 1 base to trimming and J lost 0 bases, with 6 bases between them. CDR3: CASSLGTVNTEAFF. In DNA form, the CDR3 reads TGTGCCAGCAGCTTAGGGACGGTGAACACTGAAGCTTTCTTT.

The rearrangement links TRBV7-3 to TRBJ2-1; D call uncertain. This CDR3 comprises 12 residues. The germline CDR1 and CDR2 sequences are SGHTA and FQGTGA. Trimming left V 3 bases short and J 6 bases short, with 6 bases between. The CDR3 reads CASSFLFNEQFF. DNA for the CDR3: TGTGCCAGCAGCTTTCTTTTCAATGAGCAGTTCTTC.

This clonotype has more than one count but fewer than ten. The chain is built from TRBV3-1 and TRBJ1-1; 8 bases are a match to TRBD1. The junction had 14 bases not matched to a gene; V was cut back by 4 bases and J by 7 bases. Germline loops: CDR1 LGHDT, CDR2 YNNKEL (reference sequence). This CDR3 is 16 amino acids long. CDR3 protein: CASSRNEQDRGGEAFF. CDR3 coding DNA: TGTGCCAGCAGCCGAAACGAACAAGACAGGGGTGGTGAAGCTTTCTTT.

This clonotype was found many times. This chain joins TRBV7-2 and TRBJ2-5, with 14 bases fitting TRBD2. Germline V gives CDR1 SGHTA, CDR2 FQGNSA. V lost 3 bases and J lost 6; bases outside the gene matches: 3. This CDR3 region has 15 residues. CDR3 coding DNA: TGTGCCAGCAGCTTGACTAGCGGGGGGGTTCAGACCCAGTACTTC. It specifies CASSLTSGGVQTQYF.

This clonotype was picked up a small number of times. This chain joins TRBV12-3 or TRBV12-4 and TRBJ1-4; possibly TRBD1 for D (6 bases). Trimming removed 3 bases from V and 3 bases from J, with 23 bases in between. The CDR3 contains 19 residues. The DNA of the CDR3 is TGTGCCAGCAGTTTGGGACATTCGACGATCCTGGTGGCTAATGAAAAACTGTTTTTT. It yields the protein CASSLGHSTILVANEKLFF.

This chain joins TRBV5-4 and TRBJ2-7; TRBD1 agrees at 8 bases. The V gene end was trimmed by 3 bases and the J gene end by 3 bases; junction bases not matched to a gene: 5. There are 14 residues in the CDR3. Per the germline V gene, CDR1 is SGHNT and CDR2 is YYREEE (reference sequence). CDR3 sequence: CASSSGTGVYEQYF. As DNA, the CDR3 is TGTGCCAGCAGCTCCGGGACAGGCGTCTACGAGCAGTACTTC.

This chain links TRBV16 with TRBJ1-1; D not certain. The CDR3 length is 14 residues. V lost 0 bases to trimming and J lost 1 base, with 6 bases between them. Germline V gene sequence: CDR1 KGHSY, CDR2 FQNENV. CDR3 sequence reads: CASSQSGRNTEAFF. CDR3 bases: TGTGCCAGCAGCCAATCGGGCAGGAACACTGAAGCTTTCTTT.

The gene calls are TRBV20-1 and TRBJ2-3; 9 positions match TRBD2. This CDR3 has 16 amino acids. The junction had 10 bases not matched to a gene; V was cut back by 2 bases and J by 4 bases. Per the germline V gene, CDR1 is DFQATT and CDR2 is SNEGSKA (reference sequence). In nucleotides, the CDR3 is TGCAGTGCTAGACCGATTAGCGGGGGCACGGCAGATACGCAGTATTTT. Amino acid sequence: CSARPISGGTADTQYF.

At least ten counts were recorded for this clonotype. The CDR3 loop is CASSQGGNPDTQYF. In DNA form, the CDR3 reads TGTGCCAGCAGCCAAGGAGGCAACCCAGATACGCAGTATTTT. The chain links TRBV4-2 to TRBJ2-3, with no clear D. The V gene lost 1 base and the J gene lost 4 bases, with 9 bases spanning the gap. Germline V gene lookup returns CDR1 LGHNA and CDR2 YNFKEQ. The CDR3 has 14 amino acids.

This clonotype was seen ten or more times. The chain recombines TRBV5-1 with TRBJ1-6; D is undetermined. This CDR3 has 16 residues. Germline CDR1 SGHRS, CDR2 YFSETQ. V was clipped by 4 bases and J by 7 bases, with 18 bases between them. CDR3 residues: CASSQTPGAINSPLHF. The CDR3 DNA is TGCGCCAGCAGCCAAACCCCCGGAGCTATCAATTCACCCCTCCACTTT. The whole variable domain, filled in from reference TRBV5-1 and TRBJ1-6, reads KAGVTQTPRYLIKTRGQQVTLSCSPISGHRSVSWYQQTPGQGLQFLFEYFSETQRNKGNFPGRFSGRQFSNSRSEMNVSTLELGDSALYLCASSQTPGAINSPLHFGNGTRLTVT.

This clonotype has a handful of counts. The V and J genes are TRBV5-4 and TRBJ2-3; D unclear. There are 13 residues in the CDR3. V lost 1 base to trimming and J lost 2 bases, with 5 bases between them. Germline CDR1 and CDR2: SGHNT and YYREEE (reference sequence). CDR3 region: CASSLTDTDTQYF. The DNA for the CDR3 is TGTGCCAGCAGCTTGACGGACACAGATACGCAGTATTTT.

The J gene is TRBJ1-1, the V gene TRBV7-2; unclear D gene. CDR3 size: 13 residues. Trimming shortened V by 5 bases and J by 11 bases, and 18 bases separated the two germline ends. The germline gives CDR1 SGHTA, CDR2 FQGNSA. The chain's CDR3 is CASSLSAVPGAFF. Written as DNA, the CDR3 is TGTGCCAGCAGCCTAAGTGCGGTCCCGGGGGCTTTCTTT.

The V and J genes are TRBV12-3 or TRBV12-4 and TRBJ2-3; perhaps TRBD2 as D (6 bases). The CDR3 has 16 residues. Between the trimmed V and J ends, which lost 7 bases and 3 bases, there was a span of 20 bases. CDR3 region: CASIRRGTFMTDTQYF. CDR3 DNA: TGTGCCAGCATCAGGCGGGGTACATTTATGACAGATACGCAGTATTTT.

In this sample, this clonotype turned up many times. The J gene is TRBJ2-5, the V gene TRBV5-6; D might be TRBD2 (7 bases). The CDR3 runs to 14 residues. Germline CDR1 SGHDT, CDR2 YYEEEE. Trimming took off 4 bases at V and 4 bases at J, with 14 bases between the two ends. For the CDR3, the DNA is TGTGCCAGCAGCCGGGCGGGGGCCCCAGAGACCCAGTACTTC. It yields the protein CASSRAGAPETQYF.

This clonotype was counted only a few times. This chain connects TRBV5-1 to TRBJ2-2, with D unclear. This CDR3 is built from 16 residues. Germline V gene lookup returns CDR1 SGHRS and CDR2 YFSETQ. Trimming removed 4 bases at V and 3 bases at J, with 16 bases between. CDR3 sequence (DNA): TGCGCCAGCAGCACGTCCCCCGGGCGGTACACCGGGGAGCTGTTTTTT. Amino acids: CASSTSPGRYTGELFF.

V gene TRBV6-6 combines with J gene TRBJ2-5; the D gene is possibly TRBD2 (6 bases). CDR1 and CDR2 from the germline V gene are MNHNY and SVGAGI (reference sequence). The ends were cut back, 1 base at V and 4 bases at J, with 7 bases in the middle. The CDR3 contains 13 residues. The CDR3 DNA reads TGTGCCAGCAGTTACTTCGGGAGAGAGACCCAGTACTTC. Its protein product is CASSYFGRETQYF.

This clonotype was detected a few times. This chain connects TRBV5-1 to TRBJ1-3; 9 nucleotides agree with TRBD1. This CDR3 region has 13 residues. The V and J ends lost 4 bases and 8 bases, in that order; junction bases with no gene match: 4. CDR1 SGHRS and CDR2 YFSETQ come from the germline V gene. CDR3 sequence (DNA): TGCGCCAGCAGCGCACAGGGGGCGGACACCATATATTTT. Its translation is CASSAQGADTIYF.